What follows are 31 T cell receptor beta chains derived from one specimen sequenced in a study of OX40 agonist ivuxolimab in advanced cancers. Profiled with immunoSEQ multiplex PCR; TCRdb holds only in-frame clones, not every one. This table holds approximately 62,000 clones, 85% to 95% found once. Sequences were derived from CD4+ or CD8+ T cells sorted from blood, sampled in a trial of the OX40 agonist ivuxolimab. The receptors originated from an adult with an advanced solid tumor such as melanoma, head and neck, liver or kidney cancer.

The chain couples TRBV9 to TRBJ1-2, with D unclear. The V gene's germline CDR1 is SGDLS and CDR2 YYNGEE. CDR3 length: 16 residues. V lost 0 bases to trimming and J lost 4 bases, with 16 bases between them. The DNA of the CDR3 is TGTGCCAGCAGCGTAGCCGGGGAGCCGGAAGGCTATGGCTACACCTTC. Its translation: CASSVAGEPEGYGYTF.

Ten or more counts support this clone. This sequence joins TRBV15 and TRBJ2-7, with a weak D call TRBD2 (5 bases). Germline lookup yields CDR1 LNHNV and CDR2 YYDKDF (reference sequence). V was pared by 0 bases and J by 1 base, with 7 bases between. The CDR3 runs 14 residues. In DNA, the CDR3 is TGTGCCACCAGCAGAGATCCGGGGTCCTACGAGCAGTACTTC. It specifies CATSRDPGSYEQYF.

The genes are TRBV2 and TRBJ1-1; TRBD1 might be the D (6 bases). V shed 10 bases and J shed 1 base, with 22 bases lying between them. The germline gives CDR1 SNHLY, CDR2 FYNNEI. The CDR3 is made up of 16 amino acids. CDR3 amino acids: CANKRFSQGPNTEAFF. DNA for the CDR3: TGTGCCAACAAACGTTTTTCTCAGGGGCCGAACACTGAAGCTTTCTTT.

The rearrangement uses TRBV15 and TRBJ2-7, with TRBD2 identical over 10 bases. Germline CDR1 LNHNV, CDR2 YYDKDF (reference sequence). The CDR3 is 12 amino acids. The trim removed 8 bases at V and 4 bases at J, leaving 2 bases unmatched. CDR3 residues: CATGTSAYEQYF. Written as DNA, the CDR3 is TGTGCCACCGGGACTAGCGCTTACGAGCAGTACTTC.

The V gene is TRBV4-2, the J gene TRBJ1-6; possibly TRBD1 for D (5 bases). Germline values: CDR1 LGHNA, CDR2 YNFKEQ. Trimming stripped 0 bases from V and 7 bases from J, with 16 bases between. The CDR3 sequence is 17 residues long. The CDR3 protein is CASSQEMGGDRNSPLHF. CDR3 sequence (DNA): TGTGCCAGCAGCCAAGAAATGGGGGGAGATCGCAATTCACCCCTCCACTTT.

The gene calls are TRBV25-1 and TRBJ2-1, with 12 positions matching TRBD2. With 3 bases clipped from V and 9 bases from J, the junction kept 12 bases outside the gene matches. CDR1 is MGHDK, CDR2 SYGVNS, per germline. The CDR3 is made up of 17 amino acids. The chain's CDR3 is CASSDWTSGTKLGEQFF. DNA for the CDR3: TGTGCCAGCAGTGATTGGACTAGCGGGACCAAGCTCGGTGAGCAGTTCTTC.

The gene calls are TRBV5-1 and TRBJ2-7; D is possibly TRBD1 or TRBD2 (5 bases each). This CDR3 has 13 amino acids. V lost 7 bases and J lost 0, with 11 bases in between. Germline V gene lookup returns CDR1 SGHRS and CDR2 YFSETQ. CDR3 sequence reads: CASCWDHSYEQYF. The DNA for the CDR3 is TGCGCCAGCTGCTGGGACCACTCCTACGAGCAGTACTTC. Variable domain in full (rest from reference TRBV5-1 and TRBJ2-7): KAGVTQTPRYLIKTRGQQVTLSCSPISGHRSVSWYQQTPGQGLQFLFEYFSETQRNKGNFPGRFSGRQFSNSRSEMNVSTLELGDSALYLCASCWDHSYEQYFGPGTRLTVT.

The chain couples TRBV5-6 to TRBJ2-1; D is possibly TRBD1 or TRBD2 (5 bases each). Looked up from germline, CDR1 is SGHDT and CDR2 is YYEEEE. Trimming stripped 3 bases from V and 5 bases from J, with 15 bases between. This CDR3 has 15 residues. CDR3 sequence: CASSWGPGLNNEQFF. The CDR3 bases are TGTGCCAGCAGCTGGGGACCGGGCCTTAACAATGAGCAGTTCTTC.

This chain joins TRBV5-4 and TRBJ2-5, with D perhaps matching TRBD1 (5 bases). Between the trimmed V and J ends, which lost 3 bases and 5 bases, there was a span of 11 bases. Germline CDR1 reads SGHNT; CDR2 reads YYREEE (reference sequence). There are 13 residues in the CDR3. CDR3 loop: CASSSRGMETQYF. CDR3 nucleotide sequence: TGTGCCAGCAGCTCAAGGGGTATGGAGACCCAGTACTTC.

J is TRBJ2-5 and V is TRBV7-9; 7 bases map to TRBD1. This CDR3 has 13 amino acids. V shed 5 bases, J shed 3 bases, and the junction held 3 bases outside the gene matches. Germline V lookup: CDR1 SEHNR, CDR2 FQNEAQ (reference sequence). The CDR3 region has the DNA TGTGCCAGCAGCCCCGGGACAGAAGAGACCCAGTACTTC. It is translated as CASSPGTEETQYF.

For the CDR3, the DNA is TGTGCCAGCAGTTCCGCTGGACTAGCGGGAGATTTGGGTGAGCAGTTCTTC. Protein: CASSSAGLAGDLGEQFF. V is TRBV27 and J is TRBJ2-1, with 13 bases matching TRBD2. The CDR3 extends over 17 amino acids. In germline, CDR1 is MNHEY, CDR2 SMNVEV (reference sequence). V dropped 4 bases and J dropped 9; count of bases not matched to a gene: 12.

This chain connects TRBV9 to TRBJ2-1, with 9 nucleotides matching TRBD2. There are 14 residues in the CDR3. Germline-derived CDR1 and CDR2 are SGDLS and YYNGEE. The V gene end was trimmed by 3 bases and the J gene end by 7 bases; junction bases not matched to a gene: 5. Here the CDR3 DNA reads TGTGCCAGCAGCGATTCTAGCGGGGTAAATGAGCAGTTCTTC. Its protein is CASSDSSGVNEQFF.

The rearrangement uses TRBV4-1 and TRBJ1-1; TRBD1 might be the D (5 bases). CDR1 is MGHRA and CDR2 is YSYEKL in the germline V gene. CDR3 length: 14 residues. Trimming took off 0 bases at V and 3 bases at J, with 8 bases between the two ends. This chain's CDR3 is CASSQDQGYTEAFF. The CDR3 DNA reads as TGCGCCAGCAGCCAAGATCAGGGATACACTGAAGCTTTCTTT.

The chain employs TRBV29-1 and TRBJ2-3; TRBD2 matches 13 bases. CDR1 and CDR2 from the germline V gene are SQVTM and ANQGSEA. The CDR3 is 15 residues long. With V trimmed by 6 bases and J by 2 bases, 5 bases remained unmatched. The CDR3 DNA follows: TGCAGCGTGCCGGGGACTAGCGGGGTCACAGATACGCAGTATTTT. Its translation is CSVPGTSGVTDTQYF.

V is TRBV11-2 and J is TRBJ2-7; 7 bases line up with TRBD1. Losses at the gene ends were 1 base for V and 0 bases for J; bases not matched to a gene: 3. This CDR3 spans 15 amino acids. From germline, CDR1 is SGHAT and CDR2 FQNNGV. CDR3 sequence reads: CASSLVQGSSYEQYF. In nucleotides, the CDR3 is TGTGCCAGCAGCTTAGTACAGGGGAGCTCCTACGAGCAGTACTTC.

This clone appeared a few times. The chain has TRBV27 and TRBJ2-1; tentatively, D is TRBD2 (5 bases). CDR3 length: 12 amino acids. Germline V gives CDR1 MNHEY, CDR2 SMNVEV (reference sequence). V was trimmed by 1 base and J by 15 bases, leaving 13 bases between them. The CDR3 nucleotides are TGTGCCAGCAGTTTATTTGGAGGAGGCCTGTTCTTC. Residues: CASSLFGGGLFF.

V and J are TRBV10-3 and TRBJ2-5, with a possible D match to TRBD2 (6 bases). The germline CDR1 and CDR2 sequences are ENHRY and SYGVKD. V shed 2 bases and J shed 5 bases, with 15 bases lying between them. This CDR3 is built from 15 residues. The CDR3 DNA is TGTGCCATCAGTGAGAGGTCGGGAGACATGGAGACCCAGTACTTC. This sequence encodes CAISERSGDMETQYF.

The V call is TRBV7-6, the J call TRBJ2-1; D gene unclear. Trimming removed 4 bases at V and 9 bases at J, with 10 bases between. Germline CDR1 and CDR2: SGHVS and FNYEAQ. The CDR3 covers 12 residues. The CDR3 DNA is TGTGCCAGCAGCTCCGCCGTGATTGAGCAGTTCTTC. Residues: CASSSAVIEQFF.

The chain joins TRBV11-1 to TRBJ1-2, with D possibly matching TRBD1 (5 bases). Trimming left V 5 bases short and J 3 bases short, with 13 bases between. CDR1 is SGHAT, CDR2 FQDESV, per germline (reference sequence). CDR3 length: 14 residues. CDR3 coding DNA: TGTGCCAGCAGCCTAACCTCGGGGGACTATGGCTACACCTTC. Translated, it gives CASSLTSGDYGYTF.

V gene TRBV4-1 combines with J gene TRBJ2-1; 8 nucleotides line up with TRBD2. This CDR3 is built from 16 residues. Germline V gives CDR1 MGHRA, CDR2 YSYEKL. J gave up 8 bases and V 0 bases, and 9 bases lay outside the gene matches. CDR3 DNA sequence: TGCGCCAGCAGCCAAGAACCCCAACTAGCGGTGTATGAGCAGTTCTTC. Its translation: CASSQEPQLAVYEQFF.

This clone has more than one count but fewer than ten. The CDR3 loop reads CASSLSKGGYGYTF. CDR3 coding DNA: TGTGCCAGCAGTTTATCAAAGGGGGGATATGGCTACACCTTC. V usage is TRBV27 and J usage is TRBJ1-2, with D maybe TRBD1 (6 bases). Trimming left V 0 bases short and J 5 bases short, with 10 bases between. This CDR3 spans 14 amino acids. Germline V gene lookup returns CDR1 MNHEY and CDR2 SMNVEV (reference sequence).

The chain combines TRBV6-5 with TRBJ2-7, with 9 bases fitting TRBD1. Germline V CDR1 and CDR2: MNHEY, SVGAGI. The junction had 5 bases not matched to a gene; V was cut back by 6 bases and J by 5 bases. This CDR3 region has 13 residues. The CDR3, as DNA: TGTGCCAGCAGACAGGGGGCGCCGGACGAGCAGTACTTC. This sequence encodes CASRQGAPDEQYF.

The CDR3 region is CASSSVRADSYNEQFF. CDR3 sequence (DNA): TGTGCCAGCAGCTCGGTTAGGGCTGACTCCTACAATGAGCAGTTCTTC. The genes are TRBV5-6 and TRBJ2-1; D remains unclear. The V gene lost 3 bases and the J gene lost 0 bases, with 13 bases spanning the gap. This CDR3 is 16 amino acids long. In germline, CDR1 is SGHDT, CDR2 YYEEEE.

The chain uses TRBV7-6 and TRBJ1-3; 10 positions match TRBD1. The V gene's germline CDR1 is SGHVS and CDR2 FNYEAQ. Trimming cost V 5 bases and J 0 bases; bases outside gene matches: 16. The CDR3 runs to 20 residues. The CDR3 DNA sequence: TGTGCCAGCAGCGCCGGAGGGACAGGGGAGGGGATACCCTCTGGAAACACCATATATTTT. Translating it yields CASSAGGTGEGIPSGNTIYF. Full variable domain (outside the CDR3, taken from reference TRBV7-6 and TRBJ1-3): GAGVSQSPRYKVTKRGQDVALRCDPISGHVSLYWYRQALGQGPEFLTYFNYEAQQDKSGLPNDRFSAERPEGSISTLTIQRTEQRDSAMYRCASSAGGTGEGIPSGNTIYFGEGSWLTVV.

The CDR3 DNA reads as TGTGCCAGCTCACCTTGGGGGGAACGGAACACTGAAGCTTTCTTT. This codes for CASSPWGERNTEAFF. The genes are TRBV18 and TRBJ1-1; D might be TRBD1 (5 bases). The CDR3 contains 15 residues. The ends were cut back, 3 bases at V and 1 base at J, with 12 bases in the middle. The germline V gene has CDR1 KGHSH and CDR2 LQKENI.

V gene TRBV19 combines with J gene TRBJ2-3; 9 nucleotides align to TRBD2. This CDR3 is 14 amino acids long. With V trimmed by 9 bases and J by 5 bases, 9 bases remained unmatched. CDR1 and CDR2 (germline): LNHDA, SQIVND (reference sequence). CDR3 DNA: TGTGCCAGGGAGATAGCGGGAGCGGAAGATACGCAGTATTTT. Its translation is CAREIAGAEDTQYF.

CDR3 nucleotides: TGTGCCAGCAGCTCTGGACACTACAATGAGCAGTTCTTC. As protein: CASSSGHYNEQFF. This chain uses TRBV7-9 with TRBJ2-1; a possible D gene is TRBD1 (5 bases). CDR3 size: 13 residues. Deletions cut 4 bases from V and 3 bases from J, with 7 bases between. Per germline, CDR1 SEHNR and CDR2 FQNEAQ (reference sequence).

This clone was observed once. The CDR3 protein is CASSRGSGLAGDQETQYF. Here the CDR3 DNA reads TGTGCCAGCAGCAGAGGCAGCGGACTAGCGGGGGACCAAGAGACCCAGTACTTC. The rearrangement uses TRBV9 and TRBJ2-5; 13 bases agree with TRBD2. Trimming took 4 bases from V and 0 from J; bases not matched to a gene: 9. The germline V gene encodes CDR1 SGDLS and CDR2 YYNGEE. The CDR3 extends over 18 amino acids.

The genes are TRBV27 and TRBJ2-5; possibly TRBD2 for D (6 bases). The CDR3 is 16 residues long. From germline, CDR1 is MNHEY and CDR2 SMNVEV (reference sequence). V lost 6 bases and J 0 bases, leaving 17 bases between the germline ends. Here the CDR3 reads CASSPAGPLYQETQYF. CDR3 nucleotide sequence: TGTGCCAGCAGCCCGGCGGGGCCCTTGTACCAAGAGACCCAGTACTTC.

V gene TRBV10-3 combines with J gene TRBJ2-7; the D gene could be TRBD1 or TRBD2 (5 bases each). The V end lost 2 bases, the J end lost 2 bases, and 10 bases lay between the germline ends. Germline V gives CDR1 ENHRY, CDR2 SYGVKD. The CDR3 length is 14 residues. The CDR3 DNA is TGTGCCATCAGTGAGGAGGGGATCACCTACGAGCAGTACTTC. As protein: CAISEEGITYEQYF.

J is TRBJ1-1 and V is TRBV19; D might be TRBD1 (6 bases). This CDR3 comprises 13 residues. V was cut by 2 bases and J by 4 bases, with 8 bases left in between. The germline V gene encodes CDR1 LNHDA and CDR2 SQIVND (reference sequence). The CDR3 region has the DNA TGTGCCAGTAGTATAACAGGGAGCACTGAAGCTTTCTTT. Its translation: CASSITGSTEAFF. The entire variable domain, with the rest obtained from reference TRBV19 and TRBJ1-1, is as follows: DGGITQSPKYLFRKEGQNVTLSCEQNLNHDAMYWYRQDPGQGLRLIYYSQIVNDFQKGDIAEGYSVSREKKESFPLTVTSAQKNPTAFYLCASSITGSTEAFFGQGTRLTVV.